This TCR beta chain was captured by sequencing in a study of CD8+ T cells in alopecia areata. Germline-derived CDR1 and CDR2 are GTSNPN and SVGIG (reference sequence). Trimming removed 3 bases from V and 5 bases from J, with 11 bases in between. The CDR3 spans 12 residues. Treatment in this sample: oral pan-JAK inhibitor, 5-10 mg twice daily. RNA was isolated and reverse transcribed to cDNA, the sequencing template. Assay used: immunoSEQ multiplex PCR; TCRdb lists only in-frame clones, some missing. The table has 95,000 to 150,000 clones, under 65% seen once. This specimen consisted of CD4+ T cells sorted from blood, obtained at week 4, from a patient treated with tofacitinib. The clonotype originates from a human donor with alopecia areata. The chain employs TRBV30 and TRBJ2-7; D is undetermined. CDR3 sequence: CAWRRGFHEQYF. CDR3 sequence (DNA): TGTGCCTGGAGAAGAGGCTTTCACGAGCAGTACTTC.